Below are 21 T cell receptor beta chains sequenced from a single sample in a study of PD-1 blockade in classical Hodgkin lymphoma. In every patient, relapse followed autologous stem cell transplantation, while exposure to brentuximab vedotin differed. Assay: immunoSEQ multiplex PCR; the TCRdb copy retains only in-frame clones and omits some. The sample lists roughly 40,000 clones, approximately 91% occurring once. Material: peripheral blood mononuclear cells (PBMCs), obtained at baseline. The origin of the receptors is a human donor with classical Hodgkin lymphoma.

The chain is built from TRBV28 and TRBJ2-5, with D uncertain. Trimming cost V 7 bases and J 5 bases, with 14 bases left between them. Germline CDR1 and CDR2: MDHEN and SYDVKM. The CDR3 extends over 13 amino acids. CDR3 region: CASTLAAIETQYF. The CDR3 DNA is TGTGCCAGCACCCTGGCGGCGATCGAGACCCAGTACTTC.

V usage is TRBV2 and J usage is TRBJ2-1; the D is unclear. Trimming stripped 6 bases from V and 0 bases from J, with 12 bases between. The CDR3 is 15 amino acids. The germline V gene encodes CDR1 SNHLY and CDR2 FYNNEI. The CDR3 loop reads CASSDGLTSYNEQFF. The CDR3 DNA sequence: TGTGCCAGCAGCGACGGCCTCACCTCCTACAATGAGCAGTTCTTC.

This clone occurred once. The CDR3 DNA sequence: TGTGCCAGCAGCTTGGCAGGGCCAGAAAATAATTCACCCCTCCACTTT. As protein: CASSLAGPENNSPLHF. The gene calls are TRBV5-4 and TRBJ1-6; D might be TRBD1 (5 bases). Trimming removed 0 bases at V and 5 bases at J, with 12 bases between. This CDR3 contains 16 residues. CDR1 and CDR2 (germline): SGHNT, YYREEE (reference sequence).

The genes are TRBV5-6 and TRBJ2-2; a possible D gene is TRBD2 (5 bases). The CDR3 spans 15 residues. V was shortened by 3 bases and J by 4 bases, with 13 bases between the two germline ends. In germline, CDR1 is SGHDT, CDR2 YYEEEE. CDR3 protein: CASSWAFEGTGELFF. The CDR3 nucleotides are TGTGCCAGCAGCTGGGCCTTCGAGGGCACCGGGGAGCTGTTTTTT.

CDR3 region: CASSLQREQYF. The CDR3 bases are TGTGCCAGCAGCTTACAAAGGGAGCAGTACTTC. The V and J genes are TRBV13 and TRBJ2-7, with D unclear. The CDR3 is 11 amino acids. V shed 2 bases and J shed 7 bases, with 6 bases lying between them. Germline CDR1 PRHDT, CDR2 FYEKMQ (reference sequence).

This chain links TRBV29-1 with TRBJ2-7; TRBD1 might be the D (6 bases). V dropped 0 bases and J dropped 7 bases, with 13 bases sitting between them. The CDR3 loop spans 13 amino acids. In germline, CDR1 is SQVTM, CDR2 ANQGSEA. This chain's CDR3 is CSVEETGWEEQYF. The CDR3 bases are TGCAGCGTTGAAGAGACAGGATGGGAAGAGCAGTACTTC.

The chain employs TRBV7-9 and TRBJ2-1, with 13 bases lining up with TRBD2. The CDR3 loop spans 16 amino acids. Germline-derived CDR1 and CDR2 are SEHNR and FQNEAQ (reference sequence). V lost 5 bases, J lost 4 bases, and 5 bases stayed unmatched. This CDR3 reads CASSPGLAGPYNEQFF. DNA for the CDR3: TGTGCCAGCAGCCCGGGACTAGCGGGACCTTACAATGAGCAGTTCTTC.

This rearrangement joins TRBV5-1 to TRBJ2-1; possibly TRBD2 for D (5 bases). V was pared by 1 base and J by 1 base, with 9 bases between. CDR3 length: 15 residues. Germline CDR1 SGHRS, CDR2 YFSETQ. The CDR3 spells CASSLSRGSYNEQFF. CDR3 DNA: TGCGCCAGCAGCTTGTCGCGCGGGTCCTACAATGAGCAGTTCTTC.

This rearrangement joins TRBV9 to TRBJ2-7; 7 nucleotides agree with TRBD1. Germline assignment: CDR1 SGDLS and CDR2 YYNGEE. This CDR3 region has 17 residues. Germline trimming cut 4 bases from V and 2 bases from J; bases unmatched to any gene: 15. Written as DNA, the CDR3 is TGTGCCAGCAGCCCCTATGGAGGACAGGAAGTCCCCTACGAGCAGTACTTC. Protein product: CASSPYGGQEVPYEQYF. Full variable domain (rest looked up from reference TRBV9 and TRBJ2-7): DSGVTQTPKHLITATGQRVTLRCSPRSGDLSVYWYQQSLDQGLQFLIQYYNGEERAKGNILERFSAQQFPDLHSELNLSSLELGDSALYFCASSPYGGQEVPYEQYFGPGTRLTVT.

This clone was found a few times. The CDR3 bases are TGTGCCAGCAGCGGAGGGACCTATGGCTACACCTTC. Translation: CASSGGTYGYTF. The chain couples TRBV7-2 to TRBJ1-2, with D perhaps matching TRBD1 (5 bases). CDR3 size: 12 residues. V lost 5 bases and J 4 bases, leaving 8 bases between the germline ends. Germline V lookup: CDR1 SGHTA, CDR2 FQGNSA.

The chain combines TRBV7-9 with TRBJ2-3, with 15 bases lining up with TRBD2. The CDR3 consists of 18 residues. Germline CDR1 is SEHNR and CDR2 is FQNEAQ (reference sequence). V dropped 5 bases and J dropped 1; count of bases not matched to a gene: 7. CDR3 protein: CASSPRTSGRGGTDTQYF. In DNA, the CDR3 is TGTGCCAGCAGCCCGCGGACTAGCGGGAGGGGGGGCACAGATACGCAGTATTTT.

The chain is built from TRBV19 and TRBJ2-1, with TRBD2 matching over 12 bases. The CDR3 has 15 residues. CDR1 and CDR2 (germline): LNHDA, SQIVND (reference sequence). Trimming cost V 7 bases and J 4 bases; bases outside gene matches: 5. The CDR3 loop reads CASTRTSGDYNEQFF. The CDR3 region has the DNA TGTGCCAGTACCCGGACTAGCGGGGATTACAATGAGCAGTTCTTC.

CDR3 region: CASDVSGGAGDTQYF. CDR3 DNA sequence: TGTGCCAGCGATGTTAGCGGGGGGGCCGGAGATACGCAGTATTTT. This rearrangement joins TRBV7-2 to TRBJ2-3; 11 nucleotides align to TRBD2. After removal of 8 bases from V and 5 bases from J, the junction contained 9 bases not matched to a gene. Germline V CDR1 and CDR2: SGHTA, FQGNSA. This CDR3 region has 15 residues.

The chain joins TRBV6-1 to TRBJ1-4, with a weak D call TRBD1 (6 bases). V was shortened by 2 bases and J by 7 bases, with 14 bases between the two germline ends. This CDR3 is 15 amino acids long. Germline V CDR1 and CDR2: MNHNS, SASEGT. The CDR3 loop reads CASSEFPRGSEKLFF. The CDR3 DNA reads TGTGCCAGCAGTGAATTTCCCAGGGGAAGTGAAAAACTGTTTTTT.

The chain couples TRBV5-1 to TRBJ2-2, with 8 positions matching TRBD2. The CDR3 is made up of 18 amino acids. With 0 bases clipped from V and 2 bases from J, the junction kept 9 bases outside the gene matches. Per germline, CDR1 SGHRS and CDR2 YFSETQ. CDR3 nucleotide sequence: TGCGCCAGCAGCTTGGCGGGAGTAGCGGGAAGTAACACCGGGGAGCTGTTTTTT. Protein: CASSLAGVAGSNTGELFF.

The rearrangement uses TRBV7-9 and TRBJ2-7; TRBD2 matches at 12 bases. The CDR3 length is 18 residues. V shed 3 bases and J 3 bases; nucleotides not matched to a gene: 12. CDR1 SEHNR and CDR2 FQNEAQ come from the germline V gene (reference sequence). As DNA, the CDR3 is TGTGCCAGCAGCTTGGGGACTAGCGGGCGGGGAGAGGTCTACGAGCAGTACTTC. It yields the protein CASSLGTSGRGEVYEQYF. The full variable domain, with the rest looked up from reference TRBV7-9 and TRBJ2-7, is DTGVSQNPRHKITKRGQNVTFRCDPISEHNRLYWYRQTLGQGPEFLTYFQNEAQLEKSRLLSDRFSAERPKGSFSTLEIQRTEQGDSAMYLCASSLGTSGRGEVYEQYFGPGTRLTVT.

The chain carries TRBV2 and TRBJ2-7; the D gene is possibly TRBD1 (5 bases). Germline CDR1 reads SNHLY; CDR2 reads FYNNEI. The CDR3 loop spans 11 amino acids. Trimming pared 6 bases from V and 6 bases from J, leaving 9 bases between. The CDR3, as DNA: TGTGCCAGCAGGTCCAGGGCCGAGCAGTACTTC. This translates into CASRSRAEQYF.

The rearrangement links TRBV2 to TRBJ2-1; TRBD2 agrees at 9 bases. The trim removed 6 bases at V and 9 bases at J, leaving 12 bases unmatched. This CDR3 comprises 15 residues. CDR1 and CDR2 (germline): SNHLY, FYNNEI. CDR3 nucleotides: TGTGCCAGCAGCGAGGCGGGGGGGGAAGCGAGTGAGCAGTTCTTC. It yields the protein CASSEAGGEASEQFF.

This sequence joins TRBV25-1 and TRBJ1-1; TRBD1 is a possible D gene (5 bases). Germline CDR1 MGHDK, CDR2 SYGVNS. The CDR3 covers 17 residues. With 6 bases removed from V and 5 bases from J, the gap between germline ends came to 25 bases. CDR3 sequence reads: CASSRAGEGAIGTEAFF. The CDR3 bases are TGTGCCAGCAGCCGTGCGGGTGAAGGGGCAATAGGGACTGAAGCTTTCTTT. Combining the CDR3 with reference TRBV25-1 and TRBJ1-1 gives the whole variable domain EADIYQTPRYLVIGTGKKITLECSQTMGHDKMYWYQQDPGMELHLIHYSYGVNSTEKGDLSSESTVSRIRTEHFPLTLESARPSHTSQYLCASSRAGEGAIGTEAFFGQGTRLTVV.

Written as DNA, the CDR3 is TGCGCCAGCAGCCAAGGTCGGCAGATTCCTTCCTCATACAATGAGCAGTTCTTC. Translation: CASSQGRQIPSSYNEQFF. The rearrangement joins TRBV4-1 to TRBJ2-1; unclear D gene. The germline V gene has CDR1 MGHRA and CDR2 YSYEKL. The V end was cut by 1 base, the J end by 4 bases, with 20 bases between. CDR3 length: 18 residues.

V usage is TRBV27 and J usage is TRBJ2-7; the match to TRBD1 covers 7 bases. V shed 4 bases and J 4 bases; nucleotides not matched to a gene: 1. This CDR3 has 12 residues. Germline CDR1 and CDR2: MNHEY and SMNVEV (reference sequence). CDR3 bases: TGTGCCAGCAGTTCACAGGGGTACGAGCAGTACTTC. This sequence encodes CASSSQGYEQYF.